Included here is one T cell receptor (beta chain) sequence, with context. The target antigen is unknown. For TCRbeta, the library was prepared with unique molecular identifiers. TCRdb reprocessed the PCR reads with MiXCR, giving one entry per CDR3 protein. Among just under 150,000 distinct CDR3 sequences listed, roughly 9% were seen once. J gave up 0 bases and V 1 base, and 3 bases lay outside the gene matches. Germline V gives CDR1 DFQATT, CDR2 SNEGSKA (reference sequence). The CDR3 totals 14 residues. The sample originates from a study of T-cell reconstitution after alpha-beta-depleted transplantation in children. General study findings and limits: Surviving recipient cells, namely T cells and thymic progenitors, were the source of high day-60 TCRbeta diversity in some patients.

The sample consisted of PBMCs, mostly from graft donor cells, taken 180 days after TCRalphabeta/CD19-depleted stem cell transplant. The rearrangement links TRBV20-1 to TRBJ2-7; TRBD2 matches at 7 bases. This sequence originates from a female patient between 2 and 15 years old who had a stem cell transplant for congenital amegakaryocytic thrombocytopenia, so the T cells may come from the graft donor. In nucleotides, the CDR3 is TGCAGTGCTAGAGTAGAGCGGGACTCCTACGAGCAGTACTTC. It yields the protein CSARVERDSYEQYF.